This TCR beta chain was captured in a study of blood T cell repertoires in COVID-19. The wider study: Samples came from the United States, Italy and Spain, spanning acute and convalescent COVID-19.

With 4 bases clipped from V and 8 bases from J, the junction kept 5 bases outside the gene matches. Per the germline V gene, CDR1 is SGHTA and CDR2 is FQGNSA. This CDR3 has 13 amino acids. This table comes from immunoSEQ multiplex PCR, and its TCRdb copy is limited to in-frame clones, with some not included. This table has a few hundred thousand clones, approximately 87% appearing once. This receptor was taken from a man aged 60-69 years with acute or convalescent COVID-19. This rearrangement joins TRBV7-2 to TRBJ2-1, with 7 bases fitting TRBD1. The sequencing input was peripheral blood. CDR3 nucleotides: TGTGCCAGCAGCTACACAGGGGCGGATGAGCAGTTCTTC. Protein product: CASSYTGADEQFF.